This T cell receptor (beta chain) was found in a study of control samples from healthy donors and cancer patients. The protocol was immunoSEQ multiplex PCR, while the TCRdb copy is restricted to in-frame clones and leaves out a portion. This table has under 150,000 clones, 88% appearing once. The CDR3 is 12 amino acids. Per the germline V gene, CDR1 is KGHSH and CDR2 is LQKENI. Trimming pared 2 bases from V and 7 bases from J, leaving 9 bases between. This clone was recorded only once. Source material: blood. The chain links TRBV18 to TRBJ2-7, with D unresolved. The receptor comes from a man aged 40-55 years in good health. The CDR3 nucleotides read TGTGCCAGCTCACCAGGCGAGAGGGAGCAGTACTTC. As protein: CASSPGEREQYF.